This entry lists 6 T cell receptor beta chains sequenced from one sample in a study of vaccination and CD4 T cells after COVID-19 (dated by TCRdb to 2022 to 2024). For these receptors, no antigen is known. The method behind the library was PCR. TCRdb records Illumina iSeq 100 as the sequencer. TCR sequencing of DNA from cultured CD4+ T cells used the Oncomine TCR Beta short-read assay at the Johns Hopkins FTIC core. TCRdb reprocessing: public reads trimmed at Q25 with fastp, clones called with MiXCR, in-frame beta chains kept. Identical CDR3 protein sequences are pooled into one entry, listed with their most common genes and DNA. The sample has about 7,800 distinct CDR3 sequences on record, about 54% of them singletons. In total, the top ten clones hold 30% to 35% of the sample. Reading the label with the study, this specimen's treatment or condition is: roughly nine-day PBMC culture with coronavirus spike peptide pools or control peptides (ViraFEST assay).

Sequences were obtained from CD4+ T cells from blood, cultured in vitro. These receptors were obtained from a human donor who had recovered from COVID-19.

This clonotype has just a few counts. CDR3 DNA sequence: TGTGCCAGTAGTATCAGGCCCGGTGGGGGCAATCAGCCCCAGCATTTT. Translated, it gives CASSIRPGGGNQPQHF. V usage is TRBV19 and J usage is TRBJ1-5, with D unresolved. The germline gives CDR1 LNHDA, CDR2 SQIVND (reference sequence). There are 16 residues in the CDR3. Between the trimmed V and J ends, which lost 3 bases and 2 bases, there was a span of 14 bases.

The chain employs TRBV20-1 and TRBJ2-1, with 8 positions matching TRBD2. This CDR3 has 15 amino acids. Per germline, CDR1 DFQATT and CDR2 SNEGSKA (reference sequence). V lost 3 bases to trimming and J lost 8 bases; unmatched junction nucleotides: 12. The CDR3 sequence: CSASFWSGRGDEQFF. As DNA, the CDR3 is TGCAGTGCTAGCTTTTGGAGCGGGAGAGGGGATGAGCAGTTCTTC.

This clonotype has only a few counts. V gene TRBV6-5 combines with J gene TRBJ2-7, with a possible D match to TRBD1 (5 bases). V lost 4 bases, J lost 8 bases, and 12 bases lay in between. This CDR3 has 12 amino acids. CDR1 and CDR2 from the germline V gene are MNHEY and SVGAGI. The CDR3 DNA reads TGTGCCAGCAGTTCCCCCTCAGGGAAGCAGTACTTC. Its translation is CASSSPSGKQYF.

V and J are TRBV11-2 and TRBJ2-5; no reliable D call. Looked up from germline, CDR1 is SGHAT and CDR2 is FQNNGV. This CDR3 spans 11 amino acids. V was clipped by 0 bases and J by 5 bases, with 1 base between them. In DNA form, the CDR3 reads TGTGCCAGCAGCTTAGAGGAGACCCAGTACTTC. This sequence encodes CASSLEETQYF.

This clonotype was picked up a small number of times. The chain joins TRBV24-1 to TRBJ1-5; D call uncertain. The CDR3 has 16 amino acids. Per germline, CDR1 KGHDR and CDR2 SFDVKD. The V end lost 3 bases, the J end lost 0 bases, and 11 bases lay between the germline ends. Here the CDR3 DNA reads TGTGCCACCAGTGATGCGGTCTTCGGTAGCAATCAGCCCCAGCATTTT. Encoded protein: CATSDAVFGSNQPQHF.

CDR3 protein: CASSLSGSFSSYEQYF. The CDR3 DNA reads as TGTGCCAGCAGTTTATCCGGATCATTTAGCTCCTACGAGCAGTACTTC. This chain links TRBV27 with TRBJ2-7; D not resolved. The CDR3 consists of 16 residues. Germline V gene lookup returns CDR1 MNHEY and CDR2 SMNVEV (reference sequence). V was shortened by 0 bases and J by 0 bases, with 12 bases between the two germline ends.